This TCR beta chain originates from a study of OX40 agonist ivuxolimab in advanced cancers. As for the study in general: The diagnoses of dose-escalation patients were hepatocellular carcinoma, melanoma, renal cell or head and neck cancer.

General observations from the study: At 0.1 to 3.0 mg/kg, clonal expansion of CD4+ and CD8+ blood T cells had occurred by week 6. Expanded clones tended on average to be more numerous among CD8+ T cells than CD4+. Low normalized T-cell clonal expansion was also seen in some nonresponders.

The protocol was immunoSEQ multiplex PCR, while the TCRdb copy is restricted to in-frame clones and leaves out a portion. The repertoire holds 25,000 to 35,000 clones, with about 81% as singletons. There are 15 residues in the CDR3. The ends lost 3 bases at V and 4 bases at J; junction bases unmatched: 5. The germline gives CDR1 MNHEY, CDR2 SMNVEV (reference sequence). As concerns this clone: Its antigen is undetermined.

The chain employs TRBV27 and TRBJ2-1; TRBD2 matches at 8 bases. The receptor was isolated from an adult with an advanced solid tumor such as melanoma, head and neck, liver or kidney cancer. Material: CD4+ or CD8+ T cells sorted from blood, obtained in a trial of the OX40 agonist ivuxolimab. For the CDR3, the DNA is TGTGCCAGCAGTTTGATTGGGACTAGTTACAATGAGCAGTTCTTC. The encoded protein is CASSLIGTSYNEQFF.